Listed below are T cell receptor beta chains from one sample, sequenced in a study of blood T cells in healthy people across ages. TCRdb analysed the 5' RACE reads with MiXCR anew, one entry per CDR3 protein. The sample records fewer than 1,200,000 distinct CDR3 sequences, around 25% being singletons. The sample was also linked to a second study, of T cells of mothers and their children.

Specimen: blood. These TCRs come from a girl aged 2-9 years in good health. Each CDR3 is given without its conserved first and last residue.

j_call v_call cdr3_aa
TRBJ2-7 TRBV7-9 ASIEPGTGVGEQY
TRBJ2-7 TRBV4-1 ASSQELGQGVAGSSYEQY
. TRBV7-2 ASSWVRTVGEVQY
TRBJ2-1 TRBV3-1 ASSQKIDRVAYNEQF
TRBJ2-1 TRBV11-2 ASSLGFGSNEQF
. TRBV7-2 ASSYIAGELYEQY
TRBJ2-7 TRBV7-2 ASSLYREYEQY
TRBJ2-5 TRBV29-1 SVIAGSETQY
TRBJ2-1 TRBV7-3 ASSPAISSYNEQF
TRBJ2-6 TRBV29-1 SVGQGGGANVLT
. TRBV9 ASSAGTGFDEQF
TRBJ2-1 TRBV9 ASSVVVENEQF
TRBJ1-6 TRBV6-5 ASSISSYNSPLH
TRBJ2-4 TRBV7-9 ASSSDRDYKNIQY
TRBJ2-1 TRBV27 ASSLRRLNEQF
TRBJ1-2 TRBV4-2 ASSPHRDRANYGYT
TRBJ2-1 TRBV6-5 ASNLGNEQF
TRBJ1-2 TRBV5-1 ASSIETGYGYT
TRBJ2-4 TRBV7-8 ASSPRGGFENIQY
TRBJ2-7 TRBV20-1 SAMPYRDHEQY
TRBJ2-1 TRBV6-5 ASSGGQGVNEQF
TRBJ1-4 TRBV12-3/TRBV12-4 ASRPGTASPNEKLF
TRBJ2-6 TRBV4-3 ASSQDRFYYGANVLT
TRBJ1-3 TRBV6-5 ASSPSGGEFGNTIY
TRBJ2-5 TRBV9 ASSVGVQETQY
TRBJ2-3 TRBV28 ASSAGGSPDTQY
TRBJ2-3 TRBV19 ASSIYGTGSSADTQY
TRBJ2-1 TRBV27 ASSLGPATNEQF
TRBJ2-1 TRBV27 ASSPLASGIPYNEQF
TRBJ2-5 TRBV29-1 SVEGAGSQETQY
TRBJ1-2 TRBV13 ASSPRGDSKYGYT
TRBJ2-1 TRBV3-1 ASSQVWTGVHEQF
TRBJ1-2 TRBV24-1 ATSDSRDGGYGYT
TRBJ1-1 TRBV5-1 ASSYYSGLNTEAF
. TRBV28 ASRMTGATYEQY
TRBJ1-1 TRBV9 ASSVGEGWTEAF
TRBJ1-1 TRBV12-3/TRBV12-4 ASSPGWGWEAF
TRBJ2-3 TRBV4-2 ASSREAGITDTQY
TRBJ2-1 TRBV3-1 ASSQAPGRAGYEQF